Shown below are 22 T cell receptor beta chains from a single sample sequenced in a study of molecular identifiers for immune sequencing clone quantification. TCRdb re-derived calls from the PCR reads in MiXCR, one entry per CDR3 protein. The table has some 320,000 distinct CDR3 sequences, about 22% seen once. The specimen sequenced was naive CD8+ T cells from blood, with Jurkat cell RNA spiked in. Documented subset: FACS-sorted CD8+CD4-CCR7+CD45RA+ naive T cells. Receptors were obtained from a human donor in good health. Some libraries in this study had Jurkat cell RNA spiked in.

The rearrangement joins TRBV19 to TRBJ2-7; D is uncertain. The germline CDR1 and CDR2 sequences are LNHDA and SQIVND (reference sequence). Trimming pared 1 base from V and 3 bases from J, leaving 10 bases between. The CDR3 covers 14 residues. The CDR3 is CASSIAVEDYEQYF. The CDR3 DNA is TGTGCCAGTAGTATAGCTGTAGAAGACTACGAGCAGTACTTC.

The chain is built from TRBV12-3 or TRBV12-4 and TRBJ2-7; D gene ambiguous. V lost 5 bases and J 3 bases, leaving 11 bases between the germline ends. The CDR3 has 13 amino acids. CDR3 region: CASSLGSLYEQYF. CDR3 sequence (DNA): TGTGCCAGCAGTCTAGGTTCACTCTACGAGCAGTACTTC.

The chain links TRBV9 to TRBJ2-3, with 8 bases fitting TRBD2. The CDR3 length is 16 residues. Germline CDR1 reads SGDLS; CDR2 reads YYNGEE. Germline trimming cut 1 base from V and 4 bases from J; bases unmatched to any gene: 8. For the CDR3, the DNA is TGTGCCAGCAGCGTACCCGAAGCGGGAGTCGCAGATACGCAGTATTTT. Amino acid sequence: CASSVPEAGVADTQYF.

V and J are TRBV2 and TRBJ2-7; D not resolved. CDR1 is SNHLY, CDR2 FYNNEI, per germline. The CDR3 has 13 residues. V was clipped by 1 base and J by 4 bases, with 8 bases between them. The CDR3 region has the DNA TGTGCCAGCAGTGAAGTCCGTGTATACGAGCAGTACTTC. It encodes CASSEVRVYEQYF. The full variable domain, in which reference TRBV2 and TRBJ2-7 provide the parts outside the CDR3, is EPEVTQTPSHQVTQMGQEVILRCVPISNHLYFYWYRQILGQKVEFLVSFYNNEISEKSEIFDDQFSVERPDGSNFTLKIRSTKLEDSAMYFCASSEVRVYEQYFGPGTRLTVT.

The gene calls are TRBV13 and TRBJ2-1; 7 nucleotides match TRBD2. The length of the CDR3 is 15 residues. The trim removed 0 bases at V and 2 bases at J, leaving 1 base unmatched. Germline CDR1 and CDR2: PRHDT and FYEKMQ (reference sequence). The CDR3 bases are TGTGCCAGCAGCTTAGGACTAGCGACCTACAATGAGCAGTTCTTC. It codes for CASSLGLATYNEQFF.

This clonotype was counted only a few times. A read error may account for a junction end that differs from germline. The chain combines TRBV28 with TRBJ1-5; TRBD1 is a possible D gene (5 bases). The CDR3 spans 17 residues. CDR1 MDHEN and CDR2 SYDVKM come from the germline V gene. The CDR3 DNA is TGTGCCAGCAGTTTACTTGGGCAGGGTACTTTAAGTCAGCCCCTGCATTTT. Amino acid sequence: CASSLLGQGTLSQPLHF.

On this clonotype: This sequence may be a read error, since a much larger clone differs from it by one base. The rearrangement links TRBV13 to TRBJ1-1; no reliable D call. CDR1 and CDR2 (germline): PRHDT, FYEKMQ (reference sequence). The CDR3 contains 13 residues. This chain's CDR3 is CAGSSERGTEAFF. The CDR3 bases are TGTGCCGGCAGCTCGGAACGGGGCACTGAAGCTTTCTTT.

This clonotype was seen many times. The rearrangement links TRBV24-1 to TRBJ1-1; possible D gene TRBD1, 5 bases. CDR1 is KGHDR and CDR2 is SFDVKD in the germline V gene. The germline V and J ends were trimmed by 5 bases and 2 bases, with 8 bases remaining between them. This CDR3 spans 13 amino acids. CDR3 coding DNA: TGTGCCACCAGTGCCGGGGGTAACACTGAAGCTTTCTTT. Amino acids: CATSAGGNTEAFF.

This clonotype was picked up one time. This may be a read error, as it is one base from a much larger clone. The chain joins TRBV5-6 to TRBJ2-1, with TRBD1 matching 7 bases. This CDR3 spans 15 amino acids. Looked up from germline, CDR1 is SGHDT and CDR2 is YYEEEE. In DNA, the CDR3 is TGTGCCGGCAGCTTGTTGGACAGGTCCTACAATGAGCAGTTCTTC. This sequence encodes CAGSLLDRSYNEQFF.

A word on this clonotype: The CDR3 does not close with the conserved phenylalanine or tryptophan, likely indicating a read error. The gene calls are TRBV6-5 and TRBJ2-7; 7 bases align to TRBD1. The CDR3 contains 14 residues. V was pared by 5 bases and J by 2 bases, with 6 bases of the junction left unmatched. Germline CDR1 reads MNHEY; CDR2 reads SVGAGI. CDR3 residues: CASSARDSAYEQYL. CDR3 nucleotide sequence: TGTGCCAGCAGTGCCCGGGACAGTGCCTACGAGCAGTACCTC.

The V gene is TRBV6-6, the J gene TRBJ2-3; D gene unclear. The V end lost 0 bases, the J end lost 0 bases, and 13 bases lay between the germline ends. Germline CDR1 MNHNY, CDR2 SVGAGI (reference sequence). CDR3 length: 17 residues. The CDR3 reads CASSYSLSPKSTDTQYF. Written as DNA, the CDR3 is TGTGCCAGCAGTTACTCGCTTTCCCCTAAGAGCACAGATACGCAGTATTTT.

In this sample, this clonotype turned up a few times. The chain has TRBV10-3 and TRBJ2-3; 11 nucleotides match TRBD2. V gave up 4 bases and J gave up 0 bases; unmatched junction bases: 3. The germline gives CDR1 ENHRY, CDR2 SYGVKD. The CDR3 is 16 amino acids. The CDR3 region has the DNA TGTGCCATCAGTGGTAGCGGGGGGGCGAGCACAGATACGCAGTATTTT. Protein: CAISGSGGASTDTQYF.

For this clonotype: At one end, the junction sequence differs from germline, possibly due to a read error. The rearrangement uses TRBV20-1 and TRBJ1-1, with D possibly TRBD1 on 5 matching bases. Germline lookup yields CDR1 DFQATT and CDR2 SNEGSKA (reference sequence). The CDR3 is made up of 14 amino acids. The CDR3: CGARVAGDGTEAFF. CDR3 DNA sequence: TGCGGTGCTAGAGTGGCGGGGGATGGAACTGAAGCTTTCTTT.

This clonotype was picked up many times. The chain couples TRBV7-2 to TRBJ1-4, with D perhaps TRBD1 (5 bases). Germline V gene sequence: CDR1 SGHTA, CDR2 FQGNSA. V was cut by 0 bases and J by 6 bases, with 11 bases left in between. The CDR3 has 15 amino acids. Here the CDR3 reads CASSLARSGYEKLFF. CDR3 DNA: TGTGCCAGCAGCTTAGCGCGGTCAGGGTATGAAAAACTGTTTTTT.

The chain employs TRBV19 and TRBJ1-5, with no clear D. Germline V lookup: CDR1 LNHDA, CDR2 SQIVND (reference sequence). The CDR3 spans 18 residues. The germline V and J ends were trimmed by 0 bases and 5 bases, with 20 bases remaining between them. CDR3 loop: CASSIDTGLRVMDQPQHF. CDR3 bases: TGTGCCAGTAGTATAGACACCGGGCTCCGGGTAATGGATCAGCCCCAGCATTTT.

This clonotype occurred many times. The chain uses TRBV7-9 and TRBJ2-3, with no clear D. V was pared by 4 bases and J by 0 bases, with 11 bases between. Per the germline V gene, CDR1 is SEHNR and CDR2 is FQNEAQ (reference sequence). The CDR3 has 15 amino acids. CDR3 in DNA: TGTGCCAGCAGCTCCCCCCTCCCAAGCACAGATACGCAGTATTTT. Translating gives CASSSPLPSTDTQYF.

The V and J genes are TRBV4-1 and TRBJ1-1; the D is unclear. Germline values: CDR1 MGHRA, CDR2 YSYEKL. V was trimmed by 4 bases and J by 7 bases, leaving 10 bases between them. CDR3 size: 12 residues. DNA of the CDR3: TGCGCCAGCAGCCCGCCGGGCAGTGAAGCTTTCTTT. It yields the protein CASSPPGSEAFF.

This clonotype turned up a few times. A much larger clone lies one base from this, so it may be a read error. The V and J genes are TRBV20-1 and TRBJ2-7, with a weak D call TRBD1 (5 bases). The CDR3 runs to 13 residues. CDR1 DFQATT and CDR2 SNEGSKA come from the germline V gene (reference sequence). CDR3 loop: CSARDGAGSERYF. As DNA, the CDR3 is TGCAGTGCTAGAGATGGTGCAGGGTCCGAGCGGTACTTC.

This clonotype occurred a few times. In DNA, the CDR3 is TGTGCCACCAGTGATACCGGGACGGCGGCCTACAATGAGCAGTTCTTC. It translates to CATSDTGTAAYNEQFF. V gene TRBV24-1 combines with J gene TRBJ2-1; D is tentatively TRBD1 or TRBD2 (5 bases each). The germline V gene has CDR1 KGHDR and CDR2 SFDVKD. This CDR3 spans 16 amino acids. Trimming removed 3 bases from V and 2 bases from J, with 13 bases in between.

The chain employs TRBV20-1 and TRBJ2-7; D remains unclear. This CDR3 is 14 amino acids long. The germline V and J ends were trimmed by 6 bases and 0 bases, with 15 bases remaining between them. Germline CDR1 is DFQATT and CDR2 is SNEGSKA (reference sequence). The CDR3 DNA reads TGCAGTGCCCACGTGAGGTCAGTCTCCTACGAGCAGTACTTC. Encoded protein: CSAHVRSVSYEQYF.

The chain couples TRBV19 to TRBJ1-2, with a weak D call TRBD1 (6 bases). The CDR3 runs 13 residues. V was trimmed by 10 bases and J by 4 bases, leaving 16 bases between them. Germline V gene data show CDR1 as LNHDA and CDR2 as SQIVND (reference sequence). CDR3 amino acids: CATLEGGAYGYTF. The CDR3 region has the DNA TGTGCCACATTGGAAGGGGGGGCCTATGGCTACACCTTC.

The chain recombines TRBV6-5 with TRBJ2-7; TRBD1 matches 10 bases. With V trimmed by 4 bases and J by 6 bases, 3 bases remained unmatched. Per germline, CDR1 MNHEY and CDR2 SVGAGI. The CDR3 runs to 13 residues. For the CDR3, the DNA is TGTGCCAGCAGTTCGACAGGGGGCCTCGAGCAGTACTTC. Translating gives CASSSTGGLEQYF.